These 25 T cell receptor beta chains originate from one sample sequenced in a study of blood T cell repertoires in COVID-19. Assay: immunoSEQ multiplex PCR; the TCRdb copy retains only in-frame clones and omits some. In the table there are over 250,000 clones, over 75% of which are singletons. Sequencing was performed on peripheral blood. Receptors were obtained from a woman between 70 and 85 years old with acute or convalescent COVID-19.

The gene calls are TRBV10-3 and TRBJ2-7; D is possibly TRBD2 (5 bases). Germline V gene lookup returns CDR1 ENHRY and CDR2 SYGVKD. The V end was cut by 8 bases, the J end by 6 bases, with 5 bases between. This CDR3 has 9 amino acids. The CDR3 sequence is CAIRGEQYF. The CDR3 DNA sequence: TGTGCCATCCGGGGCGAGCAGTACTTC.

V is TRBV12-5 and J is TRBJ2-7; D gene uncertain. V was shortened by 2 bases and J by 7 bases, with 21 bases between the two germline ends. The V gene's germline CDR1 is LGHNT and CDR2 FRNRAP. This CDR3 is 16 amino acids long. The CDR3 DNA sequence: TGTGCTAGTGGTTTGACGCTTACACTGGTGCTGGAGGAGCAGTACTTC. Encoded protein: CASGLTLTLVLEEQYF.

This chain joins TRBV7-9 and TRBJ2-3, with TRBD2 matching 8 bases. The CDR3 length is 14 residues. CDR1 and CDR2 (germline): SEHNR, FQNEAQ (reference sequence). V gave up 2 bases and J gave up 4 bases; unmatched junction bases: 2. CDR3 protein: CASSLFSGADTQYF. The CDR3 DNA follows: TGTGCCAGCAGCTTATTTAGCGGGGCAGATACGCAGTATTTT.

The chain recombines TRBV10-3 with TRBJ2-5; TRBD1 agrees at 9 bases. The CDR3 spans 14 residues. V shed 6 bases and J 4 bases; nucleotides not matched to a gene: 6. Germline CDR1 reads ENHRY; CDR2 reads SYGVKD. Here the CDR3 reads CAIRGGQGGETQYF. In DNA, the CDR3 is TGTGCCATCAGAGGGGGACAGGGAGGAGAGACCCAGTACTTC.

The rearrangement links TRBV30 to TRBJ2-4; weak D call: TRBD1 (5 bases). From germline, CDR1 is GTSNPN and CDR2 SVGIG (reference sequence). Trimming took 2 bases from V and 5 from J, leaving 10 bases between them. CDR3 length: 13 amino acids. The chain's CDR3 is CAWSRQGQNIQYF. CDR3 bases: TGTGCCTGGAGTAGGCAGGGTCAAAACATTCAGTACTTC.

This chain uses TRBV19 with TRBJ1-6, with D perhaps matching TRBD1 (6 bases). The CDR3 consists of 15 residues. Trimming left V 1 base short and J 9 bases short, with 13 bases between. The V gene's germline CDR1 is LNHDA and CDR2 SQIVND (reference sequence). CDR3: CASSIGGQKSSPLHF. The CDR3 nucleotides read TGTGCCAGTAGTATAGGCGGACAGAAGAGTTCACCCCTCCACTTT.

This clone was counted a single time. The chain has TRBV11-2 and TRBJ2-2, with D possibly matching TRBD1 (6 bases). V shed 5 bases and J shed 1 base, with 20 bases lying between them. Germline-derived CDR1 and CDR2 are SGHAT and FQNNGV. The CDR3 runs 18 residues. The CDR3 region has the DNA TGTGCCAGCAGCCAAAGCGACATTGGACAGCGGAACACCGGGGAGCTGTTTTTT. It yields the protein CASSQSDIGQRNTGELFF.

The chain employs TRBV6-1 and TRBJ1-2; D ambiguous. The CDR3 length is 14 residues. Germline assignment: CDR1 MNHNS and CDR2 SASEGT. V was trimmed by 3 bases and J by 2 bases, leaving 10 bases between them. CDR3 in amino acids: CASSEVKANYGYTF. As DNA, the CDR3 is TGTGCCAGCAGTGAGGTCAAAGCGAACTATGGCTACACCTTC.

The chain couples TRBV29-1 to TRBJ2-5, with TRBD1 matching over 9 bases. The CDR3 is 13 residues long. Trimming at V came to 7 bases and at J to 6 bases, leaving 9 bases not matched to a gene. Germline assignment: CDR1 SQVTM and CDR2 ANQGSEA. CDR3 loop: CSATLTGGKTQYF. The DNA of the CDR3 is TGCAGCGCAACATTGACAGGGGGAAAGACCCAGTACTTC.

V usage is TRBV7-9 and J usage is TRBJ2-2; 10 bases fit TRBD1. Germline values: CDR1 SEHNR, CDR2 FQNEAQ (reference sequence). This CDR3 spans 15 amino acids. After removal of 5 bases from V and 4 bases from J, the junction contained 4 bases not matched to a gene. Written as DNA, the CDR3 is TGTGCCAGCAGCCTAGGACAGGGGGGCACCGGGGAGCTGTTTTTT. This gives the protein CASSLGQGGTGELFF.

This clone was found a few times. The V call is TRBV3-1 (or the pseudogene TRBV3-2), the J call TRBJ1-6; D not resolved. V was trimmed by 1 base and J by 11 bases, leaving 6 bases between them. The CDR3 runs to 12 residues. Germline CDR1 and CDR2: LGHDT and YNNKEL (reference sequence). CDR3 sequence (DNA): TGTGCCAGCAGCCAAGGAGGGCCACCCCTCCACTTT. This codes for CASSQGGPPLHF.

This sequence joins TRBV6-5 and TRBJ1-5; D remains ambiguous. V was cut by 2 bases and J by 8 bases, with 13 bases left in between. The germline gives CDR1 MNHEY, CDR2 SVGAGI. The CDR3 covers 14 residues. The CDR3 loop is CASSYKEAGEPQHF. Here the CDR3 DNA reads TGTGCCAGCAGTTACAAGGAGGCGGGTGAGCCCCAGCATTTT.

This clone was seen a handful of times. The same CDR3 arises from other DNA sequences in this sample as well. The V call is TRBV6-5, the J call TRBJ1-1, with D unclear. This CDR3 is built from 12 residues. Germline V lookup: CDR1 MNHEY, CDR2 SVGAGI. Trimming left V 6 bases short and J 5 bases short, with 10 bases between. The CDR3 nucleotides read TGTGCCAGCAGCCCGCCCGGGACTGAAGCTTTCTTT. Its protein product is CASSPPGTEAFF.

The chain couples TRBV6-6 to TRBJ2-7; tentatively, D is TRBD2 (6 bases). CDR1 and CDR2 from the germline V gene are MNHNY and SVGAGI (reference sequence). The V and J ends lost 0 bases and 4 bases respectively, with 10 bases between them. CDR3 size: 14 residues. CDR3 nucleotide sequence: TGTGCCAGCAGTTACTCGGCAGGGAGGTACGAGCAGTACTTC. Translating gives CASSYSAGRYEQYF.

This clone was seen more than once but under ten times. The sample contains more than one DNA sequence encoding this CDR3. The chain carries TRBV3-1 (or the pseudogene TRBV3-2) and TRBJ2-5, with D tentatively TRBD1 (6 bases). Trimming pared 4 bases from V and 2 bases from J, leaving 14 bases between. CDR3 length: 15 amino acids. Per the germline V gene, CDR1 is LGHDT and CDR2 is YNNKEL (reference sequence). The CDR3 bases are TGTGCCAGCAGCCCTCCTGGCAGGGGTCAAGAGACCCAGTACTTC. It translates to CASSPPGRGQETQYF.

The chain employs TRBV27 and TRBJ2-5; 10 bases are a match to TRBD1. Germline loops: CDR1 MNHEY, CDR2 SMNVEV (reference sequence). This CDR3 has 15 residues. J lost 2 bases, V lost 6 bases, and 6 bases had no gene match. CDR3 sequence: CASRTGQGTQETQYF. The CDR3 DNA reads as TGTGCCAGCAGGACGGGACAGGGGACGCAAGAGACCCAGTACTTC.

This clone was picked up one time. The chain has TRBV2 and TRBJ1-2; D is unclear. V lost 4 bases and J 7 bases, leaving 13 bases between the germline ends. The germline CDR1 and CDR2 sequences are SNHLY and FYNNEI. This CDR3 is built from 13 residues. The CDR3, as DNA: TGTGCCAGCAGTGCAGAGGGTTCTGCTGGCTACACCTTC. This translates into CASSAEGSAGYTF.

The chain recombines TRBV7-8 with TRBJ2-6, with D unresolved. The germline gives CDR1 SGHVS, CDR2 FQNEAQ. The CDR3 covers 15 residues. Trimming pared 5 bases from V and 0 bases from J, leaving 8 bases between. The CDR3 region is CASSPSSSGANVLTF. The CDR3 bases are TGTGCCAGCAGCCCATCATCCTCTGGGGCCAACGTCCTGACTTTC.

V gene TRBV14 combines with J gene TRBJ2-7; D is perhaps TRBD2 (6 bases). There are 16 residues in the CDR3. The V end was cut by 1 base, the J end by 2 bases, with 15 bases between. Germline V gene data show CDR1 as SGHDN and CDR2 as FVKESK. Here the CDR3 DNA reads TGTGCCAGCAGCCAAGGGAATCGAGTAGCGGCCTACGAGCAGTACTTC. Translated: CASSQGNRVAAYEQYF.

This chain joins TRBV6-5 and TRBJ1-4, with D perhaps TRBD1 (5 bases). There are 14 residues in the CDR3. The germline V gene encodes CDR1 MNHEY and CDR2 SVGAGI. The V end lost 5 bases, the J end lost 7 bases, and 14 bases lay between the germline ends. The CDR3 nucleotides read TGTGCCAGCAGTATCCGACAGAGGAGTGAAAAACTGTTTTTT. Protein sequence: CASSIRQRSEKLFF.

J is TRBJ2-5 and V is TRBV2, with D perhaps matching TRBD2 (7 bases). Germline CDR1 is SNHLY and CDR2 is FYNNEI. This CDR3 spans 14 amino acids. The V end lost 3 bases, the J end lost 5 bases, and 13 bases lay between the germline ends. The CDR3 loop is CASSEGGAEETQYF. The CDR3 coding sequence is TGTGCCAGCAGTGAGGGGGGGGCCGAGGAGACCCAGTACTTC.

The J gene is TRBJ1-2, the V gene TRBV10-3; 8 bases fit TRBD1. Germline V gene sequence: CDR1 ENHRY, CDR2 SYGVKD. The CDR3 length is 15 residues. Trimming at V came to 8 bases and at J to 6 bases, leaving 14 bases not matched to a gene. CDR3 DNA sequence: TGTGCCATCCAAGTCCAGGGACAGGAGAGGGATGGCTACACCTTC. Encoded protein: CAIQVQGQERDGYTF.

In this sample, this clone turned up a few times. The chain has TRBV7-2 and TRBJ1-3, with a tentative D call TRBD1 (5 bases). The V end was cut by 5 bases, the J end by 4 bases, with 15 bases between. Germline V lookup: CDR1 SGHTA, CDR2 FQGNSA. The CDR3 contains 15 residues. The CDR3 spells CASSPREGAGNTIYF. The CDR3 coding sequence is TGTGCCAGCAGCCCCAGGGAGGGAGCCGGAAACACCATATATTTT.

This sequence joins TRBV12-5 and TRBJ2-3; TRBD2 is a possible D gene (6 bases). V gave up 5 bases and J gave up 2 bases, with 14 bases separating them. CDR3 size: 15 residues. Germline CDR1 LGHNT, CDR2 FRNRAP. This CDR3 reads CASGPGLRTTDTQYF. For the CDR3, the DNA is TGTGCTAGTGGTCCGGGACTGCGTACCACAGATACGCAGTATTTT.

Turning to this clone: This sample includes further DNA sequences coding for the same CDR3. The V and J genes are TRBV20-1 and TRBJ2-7; the D gene is possibly TRBD1 (6 bases). CDR1 is DFQATT and CDR2 is SNEGSKA in the germline V gene (reference sequence). Trimming cost V 5 bases and J 5 bases, with 10 bases left between them. The CDR3 has 11 amino acids. The CDR3 spells CSARQGNEQYF. As DNA, the CDR3 is TGCAGTGCTCGGCAGGGGAACGAGCAGTACTTC.